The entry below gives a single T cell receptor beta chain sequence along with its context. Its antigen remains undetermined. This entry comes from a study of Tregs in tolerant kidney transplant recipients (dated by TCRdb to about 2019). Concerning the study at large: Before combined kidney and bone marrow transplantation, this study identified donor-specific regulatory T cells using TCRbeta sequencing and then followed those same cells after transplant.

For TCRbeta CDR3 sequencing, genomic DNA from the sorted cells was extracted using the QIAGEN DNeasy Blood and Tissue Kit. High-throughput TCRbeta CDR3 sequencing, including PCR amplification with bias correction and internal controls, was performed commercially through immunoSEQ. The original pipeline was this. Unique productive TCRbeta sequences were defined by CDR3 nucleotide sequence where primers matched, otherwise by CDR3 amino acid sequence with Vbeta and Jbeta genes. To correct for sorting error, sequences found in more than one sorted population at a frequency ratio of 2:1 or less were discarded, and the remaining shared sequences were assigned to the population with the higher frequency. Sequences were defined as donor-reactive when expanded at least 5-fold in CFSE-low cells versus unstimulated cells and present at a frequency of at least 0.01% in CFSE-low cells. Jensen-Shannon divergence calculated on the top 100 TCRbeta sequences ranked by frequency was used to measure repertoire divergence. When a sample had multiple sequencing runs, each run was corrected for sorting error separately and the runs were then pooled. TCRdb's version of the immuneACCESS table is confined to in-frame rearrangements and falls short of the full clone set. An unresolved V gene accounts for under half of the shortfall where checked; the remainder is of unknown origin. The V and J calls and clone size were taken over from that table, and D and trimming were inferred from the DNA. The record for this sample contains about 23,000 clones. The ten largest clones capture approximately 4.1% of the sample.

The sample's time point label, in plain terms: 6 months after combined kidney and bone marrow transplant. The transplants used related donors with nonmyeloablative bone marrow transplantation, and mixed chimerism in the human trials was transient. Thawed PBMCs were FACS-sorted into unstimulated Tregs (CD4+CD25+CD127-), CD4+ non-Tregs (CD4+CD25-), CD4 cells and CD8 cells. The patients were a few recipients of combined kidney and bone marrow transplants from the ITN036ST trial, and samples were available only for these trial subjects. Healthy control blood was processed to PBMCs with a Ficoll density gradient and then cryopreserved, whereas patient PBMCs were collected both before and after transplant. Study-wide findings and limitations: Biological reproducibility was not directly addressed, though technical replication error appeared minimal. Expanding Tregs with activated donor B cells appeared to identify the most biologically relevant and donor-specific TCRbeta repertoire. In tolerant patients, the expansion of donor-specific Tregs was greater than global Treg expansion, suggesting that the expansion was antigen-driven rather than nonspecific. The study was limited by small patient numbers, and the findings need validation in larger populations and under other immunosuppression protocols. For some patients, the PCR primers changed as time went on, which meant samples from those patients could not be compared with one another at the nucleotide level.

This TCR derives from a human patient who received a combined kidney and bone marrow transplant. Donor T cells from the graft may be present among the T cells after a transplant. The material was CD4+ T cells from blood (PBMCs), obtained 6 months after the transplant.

The encoded CDR3 is CAISGTVGGYTF. The sequenced part of the CDR3 DNA is TGTGCCATCAGTGGGACAGTGGGTGGC. Recombination connected TRBV10-3 to TRBJ1-2, and perhaps TRBD1 as D gene, on 6 matching bases. The read falls 3 residues short of the CDR3 end, and the missing part is taken from the germline J gene. The germline V gene sets CDR1 to ENHRY and CDR2 to SYGVKD. The CDR3 spans 12 residues, from the cysteine through the phenylalanine. Of the CDR3's DNA, 27 bases were read; they are in frame from base 1. Cut back by 4 bases and 7 bases, the V and J ends lie 10 bases apart.